A selection of T cell receptor beta chains follows, all from one sample in a study of blood T cell repertoires in COVID-19. Produced via immunoSEQ multiplex PCR; TCRdb's table is partial and in-frame only. This table holds under 45,000 clones, 85% found once. The specimen was peripheral blood. These receptors were obtained from a human donor in a cohort sampled during active COVID-19. CDR3s include the opening cysteine and the closing phenylalanine or tryptophan. The order of the fields is CDR3 protein, CDR3 DNA, clone size, V gene, D gene, CDR3 length, J gene. D genes are given only for firm matches. Only part of the rows carry a size: once, few, many, or a class if the clone is expanded.

cdr3_aa: CASSTEGVANVLTF
cdr3_nt: TGTGCCAGCAGCACCGAAGGGGTGGCCAACGTCCTGACTTTC
clone_size: .
v_call: TRBV16
d_call: .
cdr3_length: 14
j_call: TRBJ2-6

cdr3_aa: CASSERAPGGAGELFF
cdr3_nt: TGTGCCAGCAGTGAAAGAGCGCCCGGGGGGGCCGGGGAGCTGTTTTTT
clone_size: once
v_call: TRBV6-1
d_call: TRBD2
cdr3_length: 16
j_call: TRBJ2-2

cdr3_aa: CAISESNENYGYTF
cdr3_nt: TGTGCCATCAGTGAGTCGAACGAGAACTATGGCTACACCTTC
clone_size: .
v_call: TRBV10-3
d_call: .
cdr3_length: 14
j_call: TRBJ1-2

cdr3_aa: CASSFPQGAYGYTF
cdr3_nt: TGTGCCAGCAGCTTTCCACAGGGGGCTTATGGCTACACCTTC
clone_size: .
v_call: TRBV7-9
d_call: TRBD1
cdr3_length: 14
j_call: TRBJ1-2

cdr3_aa: CASSLLGQGFDEQFF
cdr3_nt: TGCGCCAGCAGCTTGTTGGGACAGGGTTTTGATGAGCAGTTCTTC
clone_size: .
v_call: TRBV5-1
d_call: TRBD1
cdr3_length: 15
j_call: TRBJ2-1

cdr3_aa: CASSLGGGGNPYEQYF
cdr3_nt: TGTGCCAGCAGCTTAGGGGGGGGAGGGAATCCGTACGAGCAGTACTTC
clone_size: .
v_call: TRBV7-2
d_call: TRBD2
cdr3_length: 16
j_call: TRBJ2-7

cdr3_aa: CASSASGGAAELFF
cdr3_nt: TGTGCCAGCAGCGCAAGCGGGGGGGCGGCGGAGCTGTTTTTT
clone_size: .
v_call: TRBV7-3
d_call: TRBD2
cdr3_length: 14
j_call: TRBJ2-2

cdr3_aa: CASSARGGGTEAFF
cdr3_nt: TGTGCCAGCAGCGCAAGGGGAGGGGGGACTGAAGCTTTCTTT
clone_size: .
v_call: TRBV7-2
d_call: .
cdr3_length: 14
j_call: TRBJ1-1

cdr3_aa: CASTRDRGQWGYTF
cdr3_nt: TGTGCCAGTACCCGGGACAGGGGGCAGTGGGGCTACACCTTC
clone_size: .
v_call: TRBV2
d_call: TRBD1
cdr3_length: 14
j_call: TRBJ1-2

cdr3_aa: CASAGLQRDYGYTF
cdr3_nt: TGTGCCAGCGCGGGACTTCAACGGGACTATGGCTACACCTTC
clone_size: few
v_call: TRBV7-9
d_call: .
cdr3_length: 14
j_call: TRBJ1-2

cdr3_aa: CASSLFDRSNYGYTF
cdr3_nt: TGTGCCAGCAGCTTATTCGACAGATCCAACTATGGCTACACCTTC
clone_size: once
v_call: TRBV7-9
d_call: .
cdr3_length: 15
j_call: TRBJ1-2

cdr3_aa: CAWNEMQGVQETQYF
cdr3_nt: TGTGCCTGGAACGAAATGCAGGGTGTCCAAGAGACCCAGTACTTC
clone_size: .
v_call: TRBV30
d_call: .
cdr3_length: 15
j_call: TRBJ2-5

cdr3_aa: CASSVSLGGAGNTGELFF
cdr3_nt: TGTGCCAGCAGCGTTTCGCTAGGGGGCGCCGGGAACACCGGGGAGCTGTTTTTT
clone_size: once
v_call: TRBV9
d_call: TRBD1
cdr3_length: 18
j_call: TRBJ2-2

cdr3_aa: CAWSSFQIKAFF
cdr3_nt: TGTGCCTGGAGTTCTTTCCAGATTAAAGCTTTCTTT
clone_size: few
v_call: TRBV30
d_call: .
cdr3_length: 12
j_call: TRBJ1-1

cdr3_aa: CSTRTSRYNEQFF
cdr3_nt: TGCAGCACCCGGACTAGTCGATACAATGAGCAGTTCTTC
clone_size: .
v_call: TRBV29-1
d_call: TRBD2
cdr3_length: 13
j_call: TRBJ2-1

cdr3_aa: CASSLRRDTEAFF
cdr3_nt: TGTGCCAGCAGCTTACGCAGGGACACTGAAGCTTTCTTT
clone_size: .
v_call: TRBV7-3
d_call: .
cdr3_length: 13
j_call: TRBJ1-1

cdr3_aa: CASSWDSQDYEQYF
cdr3_nt: TGTGCCAGCAGTTGGGACAGTCAAGACTACGAGCAGTACTTC
clone_size: .
v_call: TRBV6-5
d_call: TRBD1
cdr3_length: 14
j_call: TRBJ2-7

cdr3_aa: CASSEAGGAGYTF
cdr3_nt: TGTGCCAGCAGTGAAGCGGGAGGGGCTGGCTACACCTTC
clone_size: .
v_call: TRBV2
d_call: .
cdr3_length: 13
j_call: TRBJ1-2